This T cell receptor beta chain was sequenced in a study of T cells after yellow fever vaccination. For the study at large: Libraries from low-cell-number fractions were prepared with the SMART-Seq v4 Ultra Low Input RNA kit. Study-level results: Clonotypes found in both CD4 and CD8 compartments made up a small share.

This clonotype was seen a handful of times. Its target is not known. Losses at the gene ends were 2 bases for V and 6 bases for J; bases not matched to a gene: 7. This CDR3 region has 15 residues. The germline V gene encodes CDR1 MRHNA and CDR2 SNTAGT. By 5'RACE template switching, TCR cDNA was produced, with a universal primer site and UMIs added in the process. TCRdb analysed the 5' RACE reads with MiXCR anew, one entry per CDR3 protein. The sample contains about 300,000 distinct CDR3 sequences, around 6.8% of which appear only once. The receptor was derived from a man aged 18 to 35 who received the YFV17D yellow fever vaccine. The V call is TRBV6-4, the J call TRBJ2-3; 8 bases fit TRBD2. The sample consisted of PBMCs, taken around 45 days after the first yellow fever vaccination. The CDR3 DNA is TGTGCCAGCAGTGACGGTCCAGCGGGGGCGGATACGCAGTATTTT. As protein: CASSDGPAGADTQYF.